This T cell receptor (beta chain) was captured in a study of blood T cells in healthy people across ages. Study outcomes and limitations: Underestimates were what the diversity estimates from one million T cells were considered to be.

In regard to this clonotype: No antigen is known for it.

There are 16 residues in the CDR3. The germline V gene has CDR1 LGHNA and CDR2 YSLEER. V was cut by 5 bases and J by 2 bases, with 18 bases left in between. A sample-barcoded 5' primer and a J-beta primer mix were used in a second PCR of about 7 to 12 cycles. Each of the cDNA molecules was tagged by a template-switch adaptor with 12 random nucleotides. TCRdb re-called the 5' RACE reads with MiXCR, one entry per CDR3 protein. This sample carries fewer than 1,000,000 distinct CDR3 sequences, approximately 44% of them seen once, and the ten largest clones take about 21%. Each sample yielded at least 5.5 micrograms of PBMC total RNA.

Sequences were obtained from blood. This TCR came from a man aged 60 to 75 in good health. This chain connects TRBV4-3 to TRBJ1-2; D might be TRBD1 (5 bases). CDR3: CASSIAGTSINYGYTF. The CDR3 DNA reads TGCGCCAGCAGCATCGCCGGGACGTCAATAAACTATGGCTACACCTTC.